A single sample gave rise to the 8 T cell receptor beta chains below, sequenced in a study of T-cell reconstitution after alpha-beta-depleted transplantation in children. Using unique molecular identifiers, the investigators prepared the TCRbeta library. MiXCR, applied by TCRdb to the PCR reads, yields one record per CDR3 protein. Of hundreds of thousands of distinct CDR3 sequences in the sample, 10% to 15% were seen once. Sequencing was performed on PBMCs, mostly from graft donor cells, taken 360 days after TCRalphabeta/CD19-depleted stem cell transplant. The receptor source for this set is a male patient younger than 18 who had a stem cell transplant for acute myeloid leukemia, so the T cells may come from the graft donor.

The J gene is TRBJ2-7, the V gene TRBV5-1; no clear D gene. CDR3 length equals 14 residues. Trimming removed 0 bases at V and 0 bases at J, with 7 bases between. The germline CDR1 and CDR2 sequences are SGHRS and YFSETQ. CDR3 sequence reads: CASSLDPNSYEQYF. CDR3 coding DNA: TGCGCCAGCAGCTTGGATCCGAACTCCTACGAGCAGTACTTC.

The chain employs TRBV27 and TRBJ2-1; 9 bases match TRBD2. The CDR3 is 15 amino acids. Germline CDR1 and CDR2: MNHEY and SMNVEV (reference sequence). Trimming took 2 bases from V and 10 from J; bases not matched to a gene: 9. The CDR3 reads CASSLAGGASVEQFF. The CDR3 bases are TGTGCCAGCAGTTTAGCGGGAGGGGCATCGGTCGAGCAGTTCTTC.

This clonotype was seen ten or more times. This chain connects TRBV10-2 to TRBJ2-7; tentative D call: TRBD1 (5 bases). The CDR3 is 17 residues long. Germline V gene sequence: CDR1 WSHSY, CDR2 SAAADI. Trimming cost V 10 bases and J 6 bases, with 31 bases left between them. Written as DNA, the CDR3 is TGCGCCACCCCCCAGTGGGGCCCAAAGTATCCTACGGCCGAGCAGTACTTC. Its protein product is CATPQWGPKYPTAEQYF.

There are a few counts of this clonotype. The genes are TRBV2 and TRBJ1-1; D remains unclear. The V end lost 6 bases, the J end lost 1 base, and 18 bases lay between the germline ends. This CDR3 contains 16 residues. Germline V gene data show CDR1 as SNHLY and CDR2 as FYNNEI. The CDR3 protein is CASRFTSTVGNTEAFF. The CDR3 DNA reads TGTGCCAGCAGGTTCACAAGTACGGTTGGGAACACTGAAGCTTTCTTT. Full variable domain (remainder filled in from reference TRBV2 and TRBJ1-1): EPEVTQTPSHQVTQMGQEVILRCVPISNHLYFYWYRQILGQKVEFLVSFYNNEISEKSEIFDDQFSVERPDGSNFTLKIRSTKLEDSAMYFCASRFTSTVGNTEAFFGQGTRLTVV.

This clonotype was counted between two and nine times. The gene calls are TRBV7-3 and TRBJ2-1; TRBD2 matches at 14 bases. This CDR3 has 16 residues. V lost 4 bases and J lost 6; bases outside the gene matches: 5. Germline loops: CDR1 SGHTA, CDR2 FQGTGA. In nucleotides, the CDR3 is TGTGCCAGCAGCTCGGGACTAGCGGGAGCGGGCAATGAGCAGTTCTTC. It is translated as CASSSGLAGAGNEQFF.

In this sample, this clonotype turned up many times. The chain employs TRBV6-6 and TRBJ2-2; no reliable D call. Germline V lookup: CDR1 MNHNY, CDR2 SVGAGI (reference sequence). This CDR3 comprises 13 residues. V lost 2 bases to trimming and J lost 5 bases, with 6 bases between them. The DNA of the CDR3 is TGTGCCAGCAGTTACAGTGCGACCGGGGAGCTGTTTTTT. Protein: CASSYSATGELFF.

This clonotype was picked up many times. The chain uses TRBV12-3 or TRBV12-4 and TRBJ2-5; 8 nucleotides agree with TRBD1. The junction had 13 bases not matched to a gene; V was cut back by 6 bases and J by 4 bases. The CDR3 loop spans 16 amino acids. CDR3 sequence: CASRVSTGEFVETQYF. The CDR3 coding sequence is TGTGCCAGCAGGGTCTCGACAGGGGAGTTTGTAGAGACCCAGTACTTC.

This clonotype was counted between two and nine times. This chain uses TRBV19 with TRBJ2-2; D perhaps matches TRBD2 (7 bases). Germline-derived CDR1 and CDR2 are LNHDA and SQIVND (reference sequence). V lost 5 bases to trimming and J lost 9 bases, with 19 bases between them. The length of the CDR3 is 15 residues. The CDR3 loop is CASSPRGGALRELFF. CDR3 bases: TGTGCCAGTAGTCCGAGGGGGGGGGCCCTTAGGGAGCTGTTTTTT.